This T cell receptor beta chain was documented in a study of long-term antiretroviral therapy in people with HIV. Points from the study as a whole: Therapy changes, viral resistance and ART adherence were not documented in the available data. HIV repertoires spanned narrower CDR3 length ranges than controls. ART preceded a rise in diversity that nonetheless stayed lower than in transplant donor controls.

About this clone itself: The target antigen is unknown.

The CDR3 covers 15 residues. The trim removed 2 bases at V and 2 bases at J, leaving 3 bases unmatched. CDR1 MNHEY and CDR2 SMNVEV come from the germline V gene (reference sequence). Survey-level resolution applied to immunoSEQ assay v3.0. TCRdb's copy holds only in-frame clones and misses some; the assay was immunoSEQ multiplex PCR. The sample holds tens of thousands of clones; 75% to 90% are singletons and the top ten take less than 15%. The sample here was unsorted PBMCs, taken roughly 4.5 years after starting antiretroviral therapy. This clonotype was obtained from a man aged 30 to 39 with HIV. The rearrangement links TRBV27 to TRBJ2-7, with 10 bases that match TRBD1. In DNA, the CDR3 is TGTGCCAGCAGTTTAAAAGGGACAGGGGCCTACGAGCAGTACTTC. This sequence encodes CASSLKGTGAYEQYF.